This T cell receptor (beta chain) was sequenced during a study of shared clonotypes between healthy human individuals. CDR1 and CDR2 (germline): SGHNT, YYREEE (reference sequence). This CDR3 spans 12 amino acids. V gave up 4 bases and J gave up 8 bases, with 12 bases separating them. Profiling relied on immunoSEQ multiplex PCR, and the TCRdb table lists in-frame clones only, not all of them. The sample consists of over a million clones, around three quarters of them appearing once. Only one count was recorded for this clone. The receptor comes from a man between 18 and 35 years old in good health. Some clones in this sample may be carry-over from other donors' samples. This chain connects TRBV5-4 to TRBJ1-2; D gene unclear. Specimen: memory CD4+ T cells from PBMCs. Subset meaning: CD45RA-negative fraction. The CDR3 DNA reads TGTGCCAGCAGCCGGCCCCACGCGGGCTACACCTTC. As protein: CASSRPHAGYTF.